The rows below give T cell receptor beta chains drawn from one sample of a study of read filtering for tumor transcriptome and immune sequencing. TCRdb re-called the reads with MiXCR, one entry per CDR3 protein. This sample has approximately 37,000 distinct CDR3 sequences; around 13% occur once, and the top ten carry around 18%. Sequences were obtained from a population of CD138-negative cells sorted from bone marrow. Receptor source: a donor aged 40 or older with multiple myeloma. Each CDR3 is given with its conserved first and last residue. Fields, in order: CDR3 protein, CDR3 length, clone size, J gene, V gene. Size values are once, few and many counts, or a class for expanded clones, and some rows have none.

CDR3 protein: CASSELSGQGGNQPQHF; CDR3 length: 17; clone size: many; J gene: TRBJ1-5; V gene: TRBV2
CDR3 protein: CAGIATGGYEQYF; CDR3 length: 13; clone size: -; J gene: TRBJ2-7; V gene: TRBV12-3/TRBV12-4
CDR3 protein: CASSLGAGGRDEQFF; CDR3 length: 15; clone size: many; J gene: TRBJ2-1; V gene: TRBV5-5
CDR3 protein: CASKRGVNYGYTF; CDR3 length: 13; clone size: many; J gene: TRBJ1-2; V gene: TRBV28
CDR3 protein: CATSDTGTGVQPQHF; CDR3 length: 15; clone size: many; J gene: TRBJ1-5; V gene: TRBV24-1
CDR3 protein: CASSTPGQTREQYF; CDR3 length: 14; clone size: -; J gene: TRBJ2-7; V gene: TRBV19
CDR3 protein: CASSRDRARNQPQHF; CDR3 length: 15; clone size: many; J gene: TRBJ1-5; V gene: TRBV28
CDR3 protein: CASNSGQGVDGYTF; CDR3 length: 14; clone size: many; J gene: TRBJ1-2; V gene: TRBV7-6
CDR3 protein: CASSVGQASYEQYF; CDR3 length: 14; clone size: many; J gene: TRBJ2-7; V gene: TRBV9
CDR3 protein: CSAPREKVVYEQYF; CDR3 length: 14; clone size: many; J gene: TRBJ2-7; V gene: TRBV20-1
CDR3 protein: CSVEETQGREKLFF; CDR3 length: 14; clone size: many; J gene: TRBJ1-4; V gene: TRBV29-1